This TCR beta chain was recovered during a study of cytomegalovirus exposure and HLA in healthy donors. Study conclusions and caveats: The study put under 200 TCR beta chains on its list as cytomegalovirus-associated. As a later analysis showed, several of the most significant clusters appeared to be linked to common viral pathogens. For most TCR beta V segments, an earlier analysis put the productive rate at about 87% or about 30% of the time. Further analysis, carried out later, found HLA-associated TCR beta chains more clonally expanded than equally common other chains.

Researchers ran the PCR with 60 Vbeta and 13 Jbeta primers. Profiling relied on immunoSEQ multiplex PCR, and the TCRdb table lists in-frame clones only, not all of them. The sample has fewer than 100,000 clones; 78% are singletons. To note about this clone: Its cognate antigen is unknown.

V gave up 5 bases and J gave up 6 bases, with 11 bases separating them. Germline loops: CDR1 SGHTA, CDR2 FQGNSA. The CDR3 length is 12 residues. The chain combines TRBV7-2 with TRBJ2-7; D perhaps matches TRBD2 (5 bases). The TCR originated in a woman in her thirties or forties in good health and CMV-seropositive. What was sequenced was PBMCs. CDR3 in DNA: TGTGCCAGCAGCGGATTCGGGGTCGAGCAGTACTTC. This codes for CASSGFGVEQYF.